This entry lists 11 T cell receptor delta chains sequenced from one sample in a study of gamma-delta T cells after stem cell transplantation. TCRdb redid the clone calls on the RT-PCR reads with CATT. The table shows around 16,000 delta-chain clones, with roughly 9.1% occurring only once. What was sequenced was gamma-delta T cells. The receptors shown here come from a human donor. It is not recorded whose cells these are; they may come from a transplant donor.

Notes on this clone: One base separates it from a far larger clone, so it is likely a read error. This specimen includes other DNA sequences encoding the same CDR3. The rearrangement joins TRDV2 to TRDJ1; 11 nucleotides agree with TRDD3. Trimming cost V 3 bases and J 3 bases; bases outside gene matches: 8. This CDR3 has 16 residues. Germline loops: CDR1 GEAIGNYY, CDR2 EKD. The CDR3 DNA reads TGTGCCTGTGACGCCTTGTTGGGGGATACGCCCGATAAACTCATCTTT. This encodes CACDALLGDTPDKLIF.

This clone turned up a few times. The TCRdb protein, from a much larger clone, departs from this DNA's translation at residue 4, likely by read error; the protein shown derives from the DNA. The gene calls are TRDV2 and TRDJ1, with 10 bases fitting TRDD3. The CDR3 runs 17 residues. Germline assignment: CDR1 GEAIGNYY and CDR2 EKD. Written as DNA, the CDR3 is TGTGCCTGTGGCACCCTGGGGGATATGATTAACACCGATAAACTCATCTTT. This encodes CACGTLGDMINTDKLIF.

This clone was seen a few times. The translation of this DNA and the TCRdb protein of a much larger clone differ at residue 7, probably owing to a read error; the protein shown here is translated from the DNA. This CDR3 reads CACDPLPGDTPRDPVYTDKLIF. CDR3 nucleotide sequence: TGTGCCTGTGACCCTCTACCGGGGGATACGCCCAGAGATCCTGTGTACACCGATAAACTCATCTTT. The J gene is TRDJ1, the V gene TRDV2, with TRDD3 matching 10 bases. The V gene end was trimmed by 3 bases and the J gene end by 0 bases; junction bases not matched to a gene: 24. The CDR3 has 22 residues. The germline V gene has CDR1 GEAIGNYY and CDR2 EKD.

This clone was seen only a few times. A clone one base away is much larger, so this may be a read error. The chain is built from TRDV2 and TRDJ1; the D gene is possibly TRDD3 (6 bases). This CDR3 contains 18 residues. The germline CDR1 and CDR2 sequences are GEAIGNYY and EKD. The CDR3 here is CACDTVGGPPYSTDQLIF. The CDR3 nucleotides read TGTGCCTGTGACACCGTTGGGGGTCCCCCCTATTCGACCGATCAACTCATCTTT.

For this clone: TCRdb's protein for this DNA is that of a much larger clone and differs from the translation at residue 7, likely a read error; the protein shown is the DNA translation. The CDR3 sequence: CALGELTGLMEGGYTDKLIF. DNA of the CDR3: TGTGCTCTTGGGGAACTTACCGGTCTAATGGAGGGGGGTTACACCGATAAACTCATCTTT. The rearrangement uses TRDV1 and TRDJ1; D is possibly TRDD3 (5 bases). The CDR3 contains 20 residues. Between the trimmed V and J ends, which lost 0 bases and 0 bases, there was a span of 23 bases. The V gene's germline CDR1 is TSWWSYY and CDR2 QGS.

With respect to this clone: A far larger clone is off by one base, so a read error is likely. Distinct nucleotide sequences in the sample also encode this CDR3. V and J are TRDV2 and TRDJ1; 8 bases are shared with TRDD3. The germline gives CDR1 GEAIGNYY, CDR2 EKD. V lost 4 bases and J lost 0; bases outside the gene matches: 9. The CDR3 sequence is 16 residues long. The CDR3 region is CACDILGDLYTDKLIF. CDR3 nucleotide sequence: TGTGCCTGTGATATTTTGGGGGATCTTTACACCGATAAACTCATCTTT.

In the case of this clone: Mismatch with germline at one junction end may stem from a read error. The V gene is TRDV2, the J gene TRDJ1; the D gene could be TRDD1 or TRDD3 (5 bases each). CDR1 is GEAIGNYY and CDR2 is EKD in the germline V gene. There are 18 residues in the CDR3. CDR3 region: CACDTVGKSSQIADQLIF. Here the CDR3 DNA reads TGTGCCTGTGACACCGTGGGGAAATCATCGCAGATCGCCGATCAACTCATATTT.

Only a few counts were recorded for this clone. The junction departs from germline at one end; a sequencing error may be responsible. The chain couples TRDV1 to TRDJ1; 10 nucleotides align to TRDD3. The germline CDR1 and CDR2 sequences are TSWWSYY and QGS. The CDR3 length is 22 residues. CDR3 DNA sequence: TGTGCTATTGGGGAATGGGGTGGGGCTACCCGTTACTGGGGGATGACAGCCGATAAACTCATCTTT. It codes for CAIGEWGGATRYWGMTADKLIF.

In this sample, this clone turned up many times. The translation of this DNA and the TCRdb protein of a much larger clone differ at residue 5, probably owing to a read error; the protein shown here is translated from the DNA. CDR3 loop: CACDLVLGSLGDTDKLIF. The CDR3 DNA reads TGTGCCTGTGACCTAGTACTGGGGTCCCTGGGGGACACCGATAAACTCATCTTT. The V call is TRDV2, the J call TRDJ1; 7 bases map to TRDD3. This CDR3 is built from 18 residues. Germline V lookup: CDR1 GEAIGNYY, CDR2 EKD. J gave up 0 bases and V 3 bases, and 15 bases lay outside the gene matches.

Details on this clone: The protein recorded in TCRdb matches a much larger clone and deviates from this DNA's translation at residue 6, suggesting a read error; the protein here is obtained by translating the DNA. Other DNA sequences from this sample encode an identical CDR3 as well. V and J are TRDV2 and TRDJ1; D is unresolved. Germline V gene data show CDR1 as GEAIGNYY and CDR2 as EKD. The V and J ends lost 0 bases and 0 bases respectively, with 13 bases between them. The CDR3 is 16 amino acids. CDR3 in amino acids: CACDTLGLRYTDKLIF. The CDR3 bases are TGTGCCTGTGACACCTTGGGCCTTAGGTACACCGATAAACTCATCTTT.

A note on this clone: The protein recorded in TCRdb matches a much larger clone and deviates from this DNA's translation at residue 4, suggesting a read error; the protein here is obtained by translating the DNA. The chain links TRDV2 to TRDJ1; D is unclear. V was clipped by 5 bases and J by 4 bases, with 22 bases between them. The CDR3 runs 16 residues. Looked up from germline, CDR1 is GEAIGNYY and CDR2 is EKD. The CDR3 reads CACGTIGSRPVDKLIF. The CDR3 DNA reads TGTGCCTGTGGCACGATTGGGTCCCGACCGGTCGATAAACTCATCTTT.